One and the same sample provided the 6 T cell receptor beta chains below, sequenced in a study of blood T cell repertoires in COVID-19. Sequencing used immunoSEQ multiplex PCR; TCRdb keeps in-frame clones, though not all of them. This table has around 340,000 clones, around 88% appearing once. The sequencing sample was made of peripheral blood. The receptors here all came from a man aged 25-45 years with active or convalescent COVID-19.

This clone was recorded a few times. The chain carries TRBV6-5 and TRBJ1-6, with a weak D call TRBD1 (6 bases). Trimming pared 2 bases from V and 13 bases from J, leaving 12 bases between. This CDR3 is built from 13 residues. The V gene's germline CDR1 is MNHEY and CDR2 SVGAGI. The CDR3 is CASSYATRGPLHF. CDR3 sequence (DNA): TGTGCCAGCAGTTACGCGACCAGGGGCCCCCTCCACTTT.

The chain has TRBV7-2 and TRBJ2-7; 8 bases fit TRBD2. This CDR3 contains 16 residues. Trimming removed 5 bases from V and 4 bases from J; junction bases left unmatched: 13. CDR1 is SGHTA, CDR2 FQGNSA, per germline. The CDR3 DNA is TGTGCCAGCAGCCGCTTGGGGCTAGCGGGCCATTACGAGCAGTACTTC. It translates to CASSRLGLAGHYEQYF.

The chain employs TRBV13 and TRBJ2-1, with 9 bases aligning to TRBD2. The CDR3 contains 16 residues. Germline V gene data show CDR1 as PRHDT and CDR2 as FYEKMQ (reference sequence). Trimming took 4 bases from V and 6 from J; bases not matched to a gene: 10. CDR3 region: CASSSWLAGGTNEQFF. CDR3 sequence (DNA): TGTGCCAGCAGCTCCTGGTTGGCGGGGGGGACCAATGAGCAGTTCTTC.

CDR3 sequence: CASSFRDGYTF. CDR3 in DNA: TGTGCCAGCAGCTTTCGCGATGGCTACACCTTC. V and J are TRBV11-2 and TRBJ1-2; the D is unclear. The CDR3 length is 11 residues. Trimming took off 3 bases at V and 6 bases at J, with 5 bases between the two ends. Germline V gives CDR1 SGHAT, CDR2 FQNNGV.

The chain recombines TRBV7-9 with TRBJ2-3, with TRBD1 matching 11 bases. Looked up from germline, CDR1 is SEHNR and CDR2 is FQNEAQ (reference sequence). V gave up 2 bases and J gave up 4 bases; unmatched junction bases: 8. The CDR3 is made up of 17 amino acids. The CDR3 protein is CASSLQPGQGGADTQYF. The CDR3 bases are TGTGCCAGCAGCTTACAACCGGGACAGGGGGGGGCAGATACGCAGTATTTT. The complete variable domain, with remaining parts taken from reference TRBV7-9 and TRBJ2-3, reads DTGVSQNPRHKITKRGQNVTFRCDPISEHNRLYWYRQTLGQGPEFLTYFQNEAQLEKSRLLSDRFSAERPKGSFSTLEIQRTEQGDSAMYLCASSLQPGQGGADTQYFGPGTRLTVL.

This clone was observed a handful of times. The J gene is TRBJ1-1, the V gene TRBV6-5; D is unclear. The CDR3 length is 15 residues. CDR1 and CDR2 (germline): MNHEY, SVGAGI. V was cut by 2 bases and J by 1 base, with 11 bases left in between. The CDR3 sequence: CASSYGPRANTEAFF. The CDR3 DNA reads as TGTGCCAGCAGTTACGGGCCGAGGGCGAACACTGAAGCTTTCTTT.